The sequence of this T cell receptor (beta chain) was determined in a study of beta chain features in type 1 diabetes. The V end lost 3 bases, the J end lost 0 bases, and 10 bases lay between the germline ends. Per germline, CDR1 SGHVS and CDR2 FQNEAQ. This CDR3 comprises 15 residues. Study outcomes and limitations: Within each of all four CD4+ subsets, Type 1 diabetes patients had TCRB CDR3s that were moderately but significantly shorter. Reduced insertions and increased deletions marked VDJ junctions in type 1 diabetes patients.

The authors reverse transcribed all of the isolated RNA, so sequencing captured expressed TCRB transcripts. Sequenced by immunoSEQ multiplex PCR; TCRdb stores in-frame clones only, minus some. The sample has 150,000 to 170,000 clones, 9% to 12% seen once. This clone was seen a few times. Antigen unknown. This sequence originates from a man younger than 40 with type 1 diabetes. Sequenced sample: central memory CD4+ T cells from blood. The chain employs TRBV7-8 and TRBJ2-3; D not certain. CDR3 sequence: CASSFRESSTDTQYF. CDR3 bases: TGTGCCAGCAGCTTTCGCGAGTCTAGCACAGATACGCAGTATTTT.